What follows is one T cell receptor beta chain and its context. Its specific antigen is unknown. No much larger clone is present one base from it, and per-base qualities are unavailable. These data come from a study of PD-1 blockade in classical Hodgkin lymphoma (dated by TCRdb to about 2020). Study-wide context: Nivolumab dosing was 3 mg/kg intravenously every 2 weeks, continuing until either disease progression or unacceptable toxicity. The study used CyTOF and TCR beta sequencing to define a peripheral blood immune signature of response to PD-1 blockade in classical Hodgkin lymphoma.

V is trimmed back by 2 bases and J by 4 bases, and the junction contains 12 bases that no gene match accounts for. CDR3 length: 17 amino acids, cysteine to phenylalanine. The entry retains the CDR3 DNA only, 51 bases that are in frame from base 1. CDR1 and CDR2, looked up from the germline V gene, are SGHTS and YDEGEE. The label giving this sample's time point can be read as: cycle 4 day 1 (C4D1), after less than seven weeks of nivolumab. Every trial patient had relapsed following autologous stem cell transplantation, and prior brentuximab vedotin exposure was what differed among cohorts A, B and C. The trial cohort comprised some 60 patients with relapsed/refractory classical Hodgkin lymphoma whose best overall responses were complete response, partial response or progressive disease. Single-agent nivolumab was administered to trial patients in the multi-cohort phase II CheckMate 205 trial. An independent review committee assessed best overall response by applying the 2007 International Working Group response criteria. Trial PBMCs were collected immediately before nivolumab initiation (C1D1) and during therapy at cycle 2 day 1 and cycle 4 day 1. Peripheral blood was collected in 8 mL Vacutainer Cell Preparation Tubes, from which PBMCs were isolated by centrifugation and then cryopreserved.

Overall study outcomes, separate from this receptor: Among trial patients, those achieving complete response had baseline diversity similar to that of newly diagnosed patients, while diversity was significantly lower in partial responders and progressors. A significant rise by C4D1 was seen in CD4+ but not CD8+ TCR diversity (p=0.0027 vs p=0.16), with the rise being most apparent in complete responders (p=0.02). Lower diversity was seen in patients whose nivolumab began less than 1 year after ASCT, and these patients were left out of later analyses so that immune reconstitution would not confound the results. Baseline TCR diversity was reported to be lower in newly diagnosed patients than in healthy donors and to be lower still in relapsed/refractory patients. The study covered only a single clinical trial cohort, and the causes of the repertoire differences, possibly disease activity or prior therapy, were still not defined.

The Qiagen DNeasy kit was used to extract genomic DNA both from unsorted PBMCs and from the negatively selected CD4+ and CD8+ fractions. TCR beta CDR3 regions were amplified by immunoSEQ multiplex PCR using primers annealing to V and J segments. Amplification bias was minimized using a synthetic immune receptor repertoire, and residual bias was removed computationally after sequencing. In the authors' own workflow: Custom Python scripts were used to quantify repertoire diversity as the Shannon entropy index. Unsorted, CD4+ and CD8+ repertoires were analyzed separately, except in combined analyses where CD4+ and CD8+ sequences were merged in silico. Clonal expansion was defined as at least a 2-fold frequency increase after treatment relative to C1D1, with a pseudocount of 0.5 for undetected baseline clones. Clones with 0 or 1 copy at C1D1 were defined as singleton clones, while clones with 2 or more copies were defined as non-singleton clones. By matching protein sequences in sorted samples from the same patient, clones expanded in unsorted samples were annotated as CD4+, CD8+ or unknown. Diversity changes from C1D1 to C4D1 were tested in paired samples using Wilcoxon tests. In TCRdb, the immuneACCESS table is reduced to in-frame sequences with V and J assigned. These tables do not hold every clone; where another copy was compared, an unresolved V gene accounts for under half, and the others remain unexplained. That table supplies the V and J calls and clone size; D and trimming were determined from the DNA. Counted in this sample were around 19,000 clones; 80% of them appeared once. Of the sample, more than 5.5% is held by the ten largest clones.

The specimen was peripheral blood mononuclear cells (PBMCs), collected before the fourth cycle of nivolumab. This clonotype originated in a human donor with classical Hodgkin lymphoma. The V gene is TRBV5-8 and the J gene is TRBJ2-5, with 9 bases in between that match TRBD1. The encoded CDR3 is CASSFLFTGGNGETQYF. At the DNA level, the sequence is TGTGCCAGCAGCTTCTTATTTACAGGGGGCAACGGAGAGACCCAGTACTTC.